Presented here are 26 T cell receptor beta chains from one specimen sequenced in a study of cytomegalovirus exposure and HLA in healthy donors. The study ran its PCR with 60 Vbeta and 13 Jbeta primers. Repertoires were generated with immunoSEQ multiplex PCR, while TCRdb's copy carries only in-frame clones and drops some. Of around 130,000 clones listed, about 80% are singletons. The sample taken for sequencing was PBMCs. The origin of the receptors is a man under 40 in good health and CMV-seronegative.

This CDR3 is CASSQDPQVAGAYEQYF. The CDR3 DNA sequence: TGCGCCAGCAGCCAAGATCCTCAAGTAGCGGGAGCCTACGAGCAGTACTTC. The genes are TRBV4-1 and TRBJ2-7; 9 nucleotides match TRBD2. CDR1 and CDR2 from the germline V gene are MGHRA and YSYEKL. V was pared by 0 bases and J by 2 bases, with 8 bases of the junction left unmatched. There are 17 residues in the CDR3.

The chain employs TRBV9 and TRBJ2-3; weak D call: TRBD2 (7 bases). The ends were cut back, 10 bases at V and 3 bases at J, with 21 bases in the middle. The CDR3 has 15 amino acids. The V gene's germline CDR1 is SGDLS and CDR2 YYNGEE. The CDR3 sequence is CAVYLGGAMTDTQYF. CDR3 nucleotide sequence: TGTGCCGTTTACCTTGGGGGGGCCATGACAGATACGCAGTATTTT.

This chain uses TRBV7-5 with TRBJ1-2; the D call in the table, TRBD1, was not verified against the DNA. TRBV7-5 is reported as a pseudogene. The CDR3 extends over 16 amino acids. The CDR3 DNA sequence: TGTGCCAGAAGCCACCCAATCCCAGGGCGTAACTATGGCTACACCTTC. It encodes CARSHPIPGRNYGYTF.

This clone turned up a few times. This chain joins TRBV30 and TRBJ2-1; 10 bases match TRBD1. CDR1 is GTSNPN and CDR2 is SVGIG in the germline V gene (reference sequence). The CDR3 has 12 residues. The V gene end was trimmed by 2 bases and the J gene end by 15 bases; junction bases not matched to a gene: 7. DNA for the CDR3: TGTGCCTGGAGTATTTCCGGGACAGGGGCGTTCTTC. Residues: CAWSISGTGAFF.

The rearrangement uses TRBV6-6 and TRBJ2-7, with D perhaps matching TRBD2 (6 bases). The CDR3 totals 14 residues. Germline values: CDR1 MNHNY, CDR2 SVGAGI (reference sequence). Trimming stripped 4 bases from V and 6 bases from J, with 16 bases between. The CDR3: CASSSLGGTGEQYF. CDR3 coding DNA: TGTGCCAGCAGTTCCCTTGGAGGGACGGGCGAGCAGTACTTC.

This chain connects TRBV2 to TRBJ2-1; 12 positions match TRBD2. CDR1 SNHLY and CDR2 FYNNEI come from the germline V gene. This CDR3 contains 16 residues. V was clipped by 0 bases and J by 4 bases; unmatched bases: 1. The CDR3 sequence: CASSEAGTSGYNEQFF. CDR3 nucleotide sequence: TGTGCCAGCAGTGAAGCCGGGACTAGCGGGTACAATGAGCAGTTCTTC.

The chain combines TRBV23-1 with TRBJ2-7; weak D call: TRBD1 (6 bases). TRBV23-1 is recorded as an ORF, its role being uncertain. CDR3 length equals 15 residues. Trimming removed 6 bases from V and 0 bases from J, with 15 bases in between. The CDR3 coding sequence is TGCGCCAGCAGCCCTCAGGGGAACCACTCCTACGAGCAGTACTTC. Residues: CASSPQGNHSYEQYF.

This clone was found once. The chain uses TRBV28 and TRBJ1-5; TRBD1 agrees at 8 bases. V was clipped by 3 bases and J by 5 bases; unmatched bases: 9. The germline gives CDR1 MDHEN, CDR2 SYDVKM. This CDR3 comprises 16 residues. For the CDR3, the DNA is TGTGCCAGCAGTTTCGGTCGAGACAGGGGCCATCAGCCCCAGCATTTT. Translation gives CASSFGRDRGHQPQHF.

This clone was picked up one time. V and J are TRBV15 and TRBJ2-7; 9 bases agree with TRBD1. Germline V gene lookup returns CDR1 LNHNV and CDR2 YYDKDF (reference sequence). The CDR3 extends over 14 amino acids. The V gene end was trimmed by 1 base and the J gene end by 6 bases; junction bases not matched to a gene: 4. The CDR3: CATSRVGQGIEQYF. Here the CDR3 DNA reads TGTGCCACCAGCAGAGTTGGACAGGGGATCGAGCAGTACTTC. Variable domain in full (rest from reference TRBV15 and TRBJ2-7): DAMVIQNPRYQVTQFGKPVTLSCSQTLNHNVMYWYQQKSSQAPKLLFHYYDKDFNNEADTPDNFQSRRPNTSFCFLDIRSPGLGDTAMYLCATSRVGQGIEQYFGPGTRLTVT.

The chain carries TRBV2 and TRBJ2-7; 7 positions match TRBD1. The V gene's germline CDR1 is SNHLY and CDR2 FYNNEI. Trimming at V came to 6 bases and at J to 7 bases, leaving 6 bases not matched to a gene. CDR3 size: 12 residues. CDR3 nucleotides: TGTGCCAGCAGCATACAGGGGAAAGAGCAGTACTTC. It translates to CASSIQGKEQYF.

This rearrangement joins TRBV6-1 to TRBJ2-5, with D possibly matching TRBD2 (6 bases). Trimming pared 6 bases from V and 5 bases from J, leaving 19 bases between. The CDR3 contains 15 residues. Germline CDR1 is MNHNS and CDR2 is SASEGT. CDR3 region: CASRPLAALRETQYF. CDR3 coding DNA: TGTGCCAGCAGACCATTAGCGGCGCTAAGGGAGACCCAGTACTTC.

The rearrangement links TRBV5-4 to TRBJ1-2, with D tentatively TRBD1 (6 bases). Looked up from germline, CDR1 is SGHNT and CDR2 is YYREEE (reference sequence). The length of the CDR3 is 16 residues. The ends were cut back, 4 bases at V and 4 bases at J, with 20 bases in the middle. The CDR3 protein is CASSPPRAGASYGYTF. CDR3 nucleotides: TGTGCCAGCAGCCCGCCTAGGGCGGGGGCATCCTATGGCTACACCTTC.

The chain joins TRBV27 to TRBJ2-7; weak D call: TRBD1 (6 bases). V gave up 5 bases and J gave up 3 bases, with 11 bases separating them. This CDR3 is built from 13 residues. The germline gives CDR1 MNHEY, CDR2 SMNVEV (reference sequence). The CDR3 is CASSPAGVYEQYF. CDR3 DNA: TGTGCCAGCAGTCCGGCAGGGGTCTACGAGCAGTACTTC.

This sequence joins TRBV19 and TRBJ1-1, with a possible D match to TRBD1 (5 bases). With 7 bases removed from V and 6 bases from J, the gap between germline ends came to 18 bases. This CDR3 contains 14 residues. The V gene's germline CDR1 is LNHDA and CDR2 SQIVND (reference sequence). DNA of the CDR3: TGTGCCAGTAATGGGCGCCGGGACTCGGCTGAAGCTTTCTTT. The encoded protein is CASNGRRDSAEAFF.

The chain joins TRBV2 to TRBJ1-5; D remains unclear. The CDR3 runs 14 residues. Trimming took 4 bases from V and 7 from J, leaving 14 bases between them. The germline V gene encodes CDR1 SNHLY and CDR2 FYNNEI. The CDR3 nucleotides read TGTGCCAGCAGTGGAGTGATAGCGGAGCAGCCCCAGCATTTT. The encoded protein is CASSGVIAEQPQHF.

The J gene is TRBJ1-5, the V gene TRBV7-9, with a possible D match to TRBD1 (5 bases). Trimming shortened V by 6 bases and J by 10 bases, and 13 bases separated the two germline ends. This CDR3 has 12 residues. CDR1 is SEHNR, CDR2 FQNEAQ, per germline (reference sequence). DNA for the CDR3: TGTGCCAGCAGGGGTCCGGGGGAACCCCAGCATTTT. This codes for CASRGPGEPQHF. Supplemented by reference TRBV7-9 and TRBJ1-5, the full variable domain reads DTGVSQNPRHKITKRGQNVTFRCDPISEHNRLYWYRQTLGQGPEFLTYFQNEAQLEKSRLLSDRFSAERPKGSFSTLEIQRTEQGDSAMYLCASRGPGEPQHFGDGTRLSIL.

DNA of the CDR3: TGTGCCAGCAGTGACCCAGTTGACAGGGGGCCGAAGCCAGATACGCAGTATTTT. This codes for CASSDPVDRGPKPDTQYF. The V and J genes are TRBV6-1 and TRBJ2-3, with 10 bases lining up with TRBD1. The CDR3 runs to 18 residues. Germline V gives CDR1 MNHNS, CDR2 SASEGT. Unmatched junction bases numbered 13, after V lost 3 bases and J lost 4 bases.

V gene TRBV30 combines with J gene TRBJ1-2; D is unresolved. The CDR3 totals 11 residues. Germline CDR1 and CDR2: GTSNPN and SVGIG (reference sequence). V lost 4 bases to trimming and J lost 7 bases, with 10 bases between them. The CDR3 bases are TGTGCCTGGAATCTCCCCGGTGGCTACACCTTC. Protein: CAWNLPGGYTF.

The chain carries TRBV28 and TRBJ1-2, with TRBD1 matching 8 bases. V lost 10 bases, J lost 2 bases, and 3 bases stayed unmatched. CDR3 size: 12 residues. Looked up from germline, CDR1 is MDHEN and CDR2 is SYDVKM. CDR3 in amino acids: CATGTGNYGYTF. The CDR3 nucleotides are TGTGCCACGGGGACAGGCAACTATGGCTACACCTTC.

This clone was recorded a few times. The V and J genes are TRBV5-1 and TRBJ2-5; 7 nucleotides line up with TRBD1. This CDR3 is built from 14 residues. With 4 bases clipped from V and 3 bases from J, the junction kept 6 bases outside the gene matches. CDR1 and CDR2 from the germline V gene are SGHRS and YFSETQ. The CDR3 is CASSASTGKETQYF. The CDR3 nucleotides are TGCGCCAGCAGCGCTTCGACAGGGAAAGAGACCCAGTACTTC.

The V call is TRBV28, the J call TRBJ2-7; 16 bases are shared with TRBD2. CDR1 is MDHEN and CDR2 is SYDVKM in the germline V gene. This CDR3 has 16 amino acids. Trimming removed 6 bases from V and 4 bases from J; junction bases left unmatched: 6. CDR3 coding DNA: TGTGCCAGCAGGGGACTAGCGGGGGGGCCCGGGTACGAGCAGTACTTC. The encoded protein is CASRGLAGGPGYEQYF.

The gene calls are TRBV4-1 and TRBJ2-3; weak D call: TRBD2 (5 bases). This CDR3 region has 16 residues. Germline V lookup: CDR1 MGHRA, CDR2 YSYEKL. With 1 base removed from V and 5 bases from J, the gap between germline ends came to 16 bases. CDR3 nucleotides: TGCGCCAGCAGCCAAGGGTCAGGAGGCACATTAGATACGCAGTATTTT. It yields the protein CASSQGSGGTLDTQYF.

Many counts were recorded for this clone. The V call is TRBV11-2, the J call TRBJ1-3; D is uncertain. The length of the CDR3 is 15 residues. The ends were cut back, 0 bases at V and 4 bases at J, with 10 bases in the middle. From germline, CDR1 is SGHAT and CDR2 FQNNGV. CDR3 DNA: TGTGCCAGCAGCTTAGATATGAGTACGGGAAACACCATATATTTT. It specifies CASSLDMSTGNTIYF.

The chain joins TRBV7-9 to TRBJ1-6; no clear D. Trimming cost V 0 bases and J 4 bases, with 7 bases left between them. Germline values: CDR1 SEHNR, CDR2 FQNEAQ (reference sequence). CDR3 length: 15 residues. The CDR3 spells CASSLATHYNSPLHF. As DNA, the CDR3 is TGTGCCAGCAGCTTAGCGACACATTATAATTCACCCCTCCACTTT. Full variable domain (remainder filled in from reference TRBV7-9 and TRBJ1-6): DTGVSQNPRHKITKRGQNVTFRCDPISEHNRLYWYRQTLGQGPEFLTYFQNEAQLEKSRLLSDRFSAERPKGSFSTLEIQRTEQGDSAMYLCASSLATHYNSPLHFGNGTRLTVT.

This clone was observed a single time. The chain couples TRBV28 to TRBJ1-2, with D possibly matching TRBD1 (5 bases). The germline gives CDR1 MDHEN, CDR2 SYDVKM. The CDR3 has 16 amino acids. Trimming cost V 3 bases and J 7 bases, with 21 bases left between them. DNA of the CDR3: TGTGCCAGCAGTTTCGTGACGGGCAGGGTGCGGGGTGGCTACACCTTC. Its protein product is CASSFVTGRVRGGYTF.

This rearrangement joins TRBV19 to TRBJ1-5; 9 nucleotides align to TRBD1. The CDR3 contains 15 residues. The V gene's germline CDR1 is LNHDA and CDR2 SQIVND (reference sequence). Losses at the gene ends were 4 bases for V and 3 bases for J; bases not matched to a gene: 4. CDR3 DNA sequence: TGTGCCAGTAGTAACCGGGACAGGGACAATCAGCCCCAGCATTTT. The encoded protein is CASSNRDRDNQPQHF.